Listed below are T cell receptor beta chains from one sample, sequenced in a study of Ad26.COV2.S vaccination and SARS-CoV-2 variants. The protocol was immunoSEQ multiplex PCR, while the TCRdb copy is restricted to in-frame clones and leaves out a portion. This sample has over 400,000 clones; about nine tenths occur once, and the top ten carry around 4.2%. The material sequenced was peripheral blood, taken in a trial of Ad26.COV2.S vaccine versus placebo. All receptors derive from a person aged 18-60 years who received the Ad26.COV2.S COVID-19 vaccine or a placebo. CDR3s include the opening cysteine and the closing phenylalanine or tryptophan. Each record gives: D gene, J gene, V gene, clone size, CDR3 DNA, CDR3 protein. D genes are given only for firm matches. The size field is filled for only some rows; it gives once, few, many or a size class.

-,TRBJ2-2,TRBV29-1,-,TGCAGCGTCTCGACTAGGATGAACACCGGGGAGCTGTTTTTT,CSVSTRMNTGELFF
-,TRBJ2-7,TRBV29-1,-,TGCAGCGTGGATGGGACTTACGAAGACTCCTACGAGCAGTACTTC,CSVDGTYEDSYEQYF
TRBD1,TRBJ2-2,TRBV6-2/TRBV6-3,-,TGTGCCAGCAGTAGACAGGGGAGGACCGGGGAGCTGTTTTTT,CASSRQGRTGELFF
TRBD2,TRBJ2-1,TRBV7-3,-,TGTGCCAGCAGCACTATAGCGGGAGGGTTGGGTTATGAGCAGTTCTTC,CASSTIAGGLGYEQFF
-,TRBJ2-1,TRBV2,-,TGTGCCAGCAGTGCCCTCCCCACGGTGAGCTCCTACAATGAGCAGTTCTTC,CASSALPTVSSYNEQFF
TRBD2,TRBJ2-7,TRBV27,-,TGTGCCAGCAGGGGGACTAGCGGGAGTGGGTTCGGGACCTACGAGCAGTACTTC,CASRGTSGSGFGTYEQYF
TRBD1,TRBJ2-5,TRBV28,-,TGTGCCAGCAGTTTACCGGGACAGGGGATTGGGGAGACCCAGTACTTC,CASSLPGQGIGETQYF
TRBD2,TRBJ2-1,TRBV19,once,TGTGCCAGTAGTGGGGGACTAGCTGGCGATGAGCAGTTCTTC,CASSGGLAGDEQFF
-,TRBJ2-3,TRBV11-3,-,TGTGCCAGCAGCTTTCGGGGGGCTAACACAGATACGCAGTATTTT,CASSFRGANTDTQYF
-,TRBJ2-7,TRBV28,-,TGTGCCAGCAGCCCCCCTTTCACCCATGGAATCCGCTCCTACGAGCAGTACTTC,CASSPPFTHGIRSYEQYF
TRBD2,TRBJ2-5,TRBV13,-,TGTGCCAGCAGCTTAGCGGGAGGCGTAGGAGAGACCCAGTACTTC,CASSLAGGVGETQYF
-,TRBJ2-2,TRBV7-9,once,TGTGCCAGCAGCTTACGTAGGTCGGGCACCGGGGAGCTGTTTTTT,CASSLRRSGTGELFF
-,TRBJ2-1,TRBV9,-,TGTGCCAGCAGCGTAGGCGCCCGGAGCGACCCCTACAATGAGCAGTTCTTC,CASSVGARSDPYNEQFF
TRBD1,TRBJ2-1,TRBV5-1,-,TGCGCCAGCTCTATCCGGGACAGCCTCTACAATGAGCAGTTCTTC,CASSIRDSLYNEQFF
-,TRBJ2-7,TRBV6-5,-,TGTGCCACCCGCCCCTTTAATCCCTTCTACGAGCAGTACTTC,CATRPFNPFYEQYF
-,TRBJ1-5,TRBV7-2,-,TGTGCCAGCAGCCCCTTGACAGGTTACAATCAGCCCCAGCATTTT,CASSPLTGYNQPQHF
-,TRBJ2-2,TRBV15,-,TGTGCCACCAGCAGAGATCGGGCCGCTACGAACACCGGGGAGCTGTTTTTT,CATSRDRAATNTGELFF
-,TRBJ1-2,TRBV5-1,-,TGCGCCAGCAGGACAGAGGCCGCCTTTGGGGAGGGCTACACCTTC,CASRTEAAFGEGYTF
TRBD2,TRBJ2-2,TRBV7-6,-,TGTGCCAGCAGCCTCTGGAGCGGGGAGGGGACCGGGGAGCTGTTTTTT,CASSLWSGEGTGELFF
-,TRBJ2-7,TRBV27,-,TGTGCCAGCAGTACGCGGGACACTGATTCCTACGAGCAGTACTTC,CASSTRDTDSYEQYF
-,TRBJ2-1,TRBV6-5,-,TGTGCCAGCAACTACAATGAGCAGTTCTTC,CASNYNEQFF
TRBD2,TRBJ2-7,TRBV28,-,TGTGCCAGCAGCTCCGGGACTAGCGTCTTCTACGAGCAGTACTTC,CASSSGTSVFYEQYF
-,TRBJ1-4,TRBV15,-,TGTGCCACCAGCAGAGAGAACAGGGTGCCTAATGAAAAACTGTTTTTT,CATSRENRVPNEKLFF
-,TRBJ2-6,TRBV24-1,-,TGTGCCACCTCCGCCTTCAGCTCTGGGGCCAACGTCCTGACTTTC,CATSAFSSGANVLTF
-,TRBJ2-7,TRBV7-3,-,TGTGCCAGCAGCTTTGGCAGCTCCTACGAGCAGTACTTC,CASSFGSSYEQYF
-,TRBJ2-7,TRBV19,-,TGTGCCAGTAGTCAAGACCACTCCTACGAGCAGTACTTC,CASSQDHSYEQYF
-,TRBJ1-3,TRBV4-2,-,TGTGCCAGCAGCCAAGGTGTGGGGGGGGGCTCTGGAAACACCATATATTTT,CASSQGVGGGSGNTIYF
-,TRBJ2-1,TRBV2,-,TGTGCCAGCAGGGCCAGAGTAATTTACAATGAGCAGTTCTTC,CASRARVIYNEQFF
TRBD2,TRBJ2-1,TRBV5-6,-,TGTGCCAGCAGTTTTGGGACTACTGTCCAGGAGCAGTTCTTC,CASSFGTTVQEQFF
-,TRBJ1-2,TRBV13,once,TGTGCCAGCAGCTTAAAAGAGACCGGCTACACCTTC,CASSLKETGYTF